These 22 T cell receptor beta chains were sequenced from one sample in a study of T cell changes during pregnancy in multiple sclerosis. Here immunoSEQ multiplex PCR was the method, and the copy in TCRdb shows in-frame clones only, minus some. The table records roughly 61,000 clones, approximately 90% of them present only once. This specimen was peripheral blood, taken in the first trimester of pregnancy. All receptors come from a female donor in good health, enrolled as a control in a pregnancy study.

CDR3 in DNA: TGTGCCAGCAGTCCCGGACAAATCCAAGAGACCCAGTACTTC. Translated, it gives CASSPGQIQETQYF. The chain employs TRBV27 and TRBJ2-5; a possible D gene is TRBD1 (5 bases). Germline V lookup: CDR1 MNHEY, CDR2 SMNVEV (reference sequence). The CDR3 is made up of 14 amino acids. Trimming removed 5 bases from V and 1 base from J, with 11 bases in between.

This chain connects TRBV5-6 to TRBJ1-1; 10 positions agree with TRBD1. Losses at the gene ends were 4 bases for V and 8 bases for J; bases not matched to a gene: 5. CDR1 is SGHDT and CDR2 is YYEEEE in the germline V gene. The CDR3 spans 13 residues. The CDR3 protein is CASSPTGGKEAFF. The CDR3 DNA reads TGTGCCAGCAGCCCGACAGGGGGCAAAGAAGCTTTCTTT.

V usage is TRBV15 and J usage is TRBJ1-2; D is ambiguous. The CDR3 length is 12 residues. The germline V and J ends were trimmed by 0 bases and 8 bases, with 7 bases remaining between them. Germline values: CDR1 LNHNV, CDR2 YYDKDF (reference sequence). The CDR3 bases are TGTGCCACCAGCAGAGACGGGGTAGGCTACACCTTC. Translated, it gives CATSRDGVGYTF.

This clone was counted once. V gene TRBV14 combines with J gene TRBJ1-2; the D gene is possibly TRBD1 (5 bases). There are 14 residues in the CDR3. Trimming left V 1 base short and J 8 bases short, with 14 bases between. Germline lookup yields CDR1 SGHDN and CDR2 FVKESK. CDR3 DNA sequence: TGTGCCAGCAGCCAAGTGCGGGGGGTAGAGGGCTACACCTTC. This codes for CASSQVRGVEGYTF.

CDR3 amino acids: CASSPGMVNTEAFF. DNA for the CDR3: TGTGCCAGCAGCCCCGGGATGGTGAACACTGAAGCTTTCTTT. V usage is TRBV7-3 and J usage is TRBJ1-1; D is unclear. CDR3 size: 14 residues. Germline CDR1 SGHTA, CDR2 FQGTGA. V shed 5 bases and J shed 0 bases, with 10 bases lying between them.

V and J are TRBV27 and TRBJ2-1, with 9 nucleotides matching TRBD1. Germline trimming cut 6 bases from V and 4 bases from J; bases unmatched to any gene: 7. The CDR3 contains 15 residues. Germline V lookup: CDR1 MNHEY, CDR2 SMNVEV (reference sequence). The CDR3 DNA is TGTGCCAGCAGGACCCCGGGACAGGGATACAATGAGCAGTTCTTC. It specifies CASRTPGQGYNEQFF.

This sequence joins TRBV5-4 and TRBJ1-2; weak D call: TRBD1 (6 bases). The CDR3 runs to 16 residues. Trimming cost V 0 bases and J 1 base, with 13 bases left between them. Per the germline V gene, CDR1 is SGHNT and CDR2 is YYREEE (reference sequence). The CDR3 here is CASSLAIGQNNYGYTF. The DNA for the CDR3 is TGTGCCAGCAGCTTGGCGATCGGACAGAATAACTATGGCTACACCTTC.

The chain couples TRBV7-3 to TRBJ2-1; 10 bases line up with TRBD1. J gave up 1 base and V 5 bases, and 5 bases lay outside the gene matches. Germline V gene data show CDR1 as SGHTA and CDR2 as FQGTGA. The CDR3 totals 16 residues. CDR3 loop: CASSRGQGSSYNEQFF. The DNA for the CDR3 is TGTGCCAGCAGCAGGGGACAGGGGTCATCCTACAATGAGCAGTTCTTC. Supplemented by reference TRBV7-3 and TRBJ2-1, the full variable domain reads GAGVSQTPSNKVTEKGKYVELRCDPISGHTALYWYRQSLGQGPEFLIYFQGTGAADDSGLPNDRFFAVRPEGSVSTLKIQRTERGDSAVYLCASSRGQGSSYNEQFFGPGTRLTVL.

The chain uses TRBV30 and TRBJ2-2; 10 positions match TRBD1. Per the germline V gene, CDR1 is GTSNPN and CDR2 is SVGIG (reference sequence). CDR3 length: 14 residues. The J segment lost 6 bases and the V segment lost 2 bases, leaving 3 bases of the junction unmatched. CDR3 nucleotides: TGTGCCTGGAGTCGGACAGGGGGGCCCGGGGAGCTGTTTTTT. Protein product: CAWSRTGGPGELFF.

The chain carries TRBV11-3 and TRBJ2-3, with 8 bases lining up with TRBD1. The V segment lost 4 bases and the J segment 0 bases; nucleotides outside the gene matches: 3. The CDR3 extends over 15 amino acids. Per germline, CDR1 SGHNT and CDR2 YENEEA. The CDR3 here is CASSSQGDSTDTQYF. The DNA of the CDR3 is TGTGCCAGCAGCTCACAGGGGGACAGCACAGATACGCAGTATTTT.

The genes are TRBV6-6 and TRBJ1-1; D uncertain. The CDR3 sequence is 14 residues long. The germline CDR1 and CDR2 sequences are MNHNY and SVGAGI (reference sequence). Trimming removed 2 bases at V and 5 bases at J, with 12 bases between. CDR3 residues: CASSYREEGTEAFF. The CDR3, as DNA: TGTGCCAGCAGTTACAGGGAAGAGGGAACTGAAGCTTTCTTT.

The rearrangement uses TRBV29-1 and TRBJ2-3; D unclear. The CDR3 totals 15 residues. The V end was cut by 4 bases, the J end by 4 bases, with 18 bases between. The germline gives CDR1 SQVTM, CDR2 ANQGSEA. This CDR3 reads CSVALGQTAADTQYF. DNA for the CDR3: TGCAGCGTTGCATTAGGCCAAACGGCGGCAGATACGCAGTATTTT.

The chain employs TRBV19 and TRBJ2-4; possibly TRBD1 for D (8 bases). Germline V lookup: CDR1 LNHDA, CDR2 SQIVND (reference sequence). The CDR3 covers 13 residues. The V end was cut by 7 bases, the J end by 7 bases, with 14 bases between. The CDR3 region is CASTGQGGNIQYF. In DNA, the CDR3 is TGTGCCAGTACTGGACAGGGAGGGAACATTCAGTACTTC.

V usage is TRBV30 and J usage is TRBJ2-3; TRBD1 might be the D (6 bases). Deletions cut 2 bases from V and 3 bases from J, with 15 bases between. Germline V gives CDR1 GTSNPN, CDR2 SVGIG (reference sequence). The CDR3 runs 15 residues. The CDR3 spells CAWSPKQGLTDTQYF. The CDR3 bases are TGTGCCTGGAGTCCAAAACAGGGATTGACAGATACGCAGTATTTT.

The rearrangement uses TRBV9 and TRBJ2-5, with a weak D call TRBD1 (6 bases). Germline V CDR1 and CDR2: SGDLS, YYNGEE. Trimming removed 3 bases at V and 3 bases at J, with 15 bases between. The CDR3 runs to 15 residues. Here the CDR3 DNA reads TGTGCCAGCAGCGCTTCCGGGACACAAAAAGAGACCCAGTACTTC. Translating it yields CASSASGTQKETQYF.

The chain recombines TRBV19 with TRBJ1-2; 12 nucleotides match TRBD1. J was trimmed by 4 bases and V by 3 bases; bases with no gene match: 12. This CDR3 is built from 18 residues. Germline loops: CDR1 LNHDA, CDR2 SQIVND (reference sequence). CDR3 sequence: CASSIGGGQGARGYGYTF. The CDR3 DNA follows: TGTGCCAGTAGTATTGGGGGGGGACAGGGGGCGCGCGGCTATGGCTACACCTTC.

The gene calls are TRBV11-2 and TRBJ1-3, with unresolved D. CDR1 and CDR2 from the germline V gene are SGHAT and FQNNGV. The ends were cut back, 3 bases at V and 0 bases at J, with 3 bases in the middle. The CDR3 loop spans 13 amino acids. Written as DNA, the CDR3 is TGTGCCAGCAGCTTGAGCTCTGGAAACACCATATATTTT. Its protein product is CASSLSSGNTIYF.

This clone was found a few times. The CDR3 sequence: CASSGGFEAFF. In DNA, the CDR3 is TGTGCCAGCAGTGGAGGGTTCGAGGCTTTCTTT. This chain joins TRBV2 and TRBJ1-1; D gene unclear. The germline CDR1 and CDR2 sequences are SNHLY and FYNNEI. Trimming pared 4 bases from V and 11 bases from J, leaving 11 bases between. The CDR3 is made up of 11 amino acids.

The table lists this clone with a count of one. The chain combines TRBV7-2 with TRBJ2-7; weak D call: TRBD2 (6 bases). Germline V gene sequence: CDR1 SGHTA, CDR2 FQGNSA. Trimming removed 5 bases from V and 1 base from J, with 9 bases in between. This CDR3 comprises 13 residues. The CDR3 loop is CASSPGTSYEQYF. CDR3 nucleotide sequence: TGTGCCAGCAGCCCGGGGACTTCCTACGAGCAGTACTTC.

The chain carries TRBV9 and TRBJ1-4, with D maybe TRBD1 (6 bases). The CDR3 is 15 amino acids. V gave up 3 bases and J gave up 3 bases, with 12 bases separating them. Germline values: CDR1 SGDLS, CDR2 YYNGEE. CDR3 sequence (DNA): TGTGCCAGCAGCGCACAGGGTGGAGCTAATGAAAAACTGTTTTTT. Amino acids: CASSAQGGANEKLFF.

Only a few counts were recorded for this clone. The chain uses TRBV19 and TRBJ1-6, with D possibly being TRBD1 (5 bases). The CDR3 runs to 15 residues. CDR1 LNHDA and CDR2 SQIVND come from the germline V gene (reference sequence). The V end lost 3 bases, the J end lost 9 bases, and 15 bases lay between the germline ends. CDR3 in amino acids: CASSIEDSFLSPLHF. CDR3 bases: TGTGCCAGTAGTATTGAAGACAGTTTCCTTTCACCCCTCCACTTT.

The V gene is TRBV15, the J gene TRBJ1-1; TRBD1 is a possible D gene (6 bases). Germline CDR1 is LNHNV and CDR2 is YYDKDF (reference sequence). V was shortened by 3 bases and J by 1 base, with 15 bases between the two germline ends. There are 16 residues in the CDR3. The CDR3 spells CATSRAWGHPNTEAFF. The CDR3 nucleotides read TGTGCCACCAGCAGGGCTTGGGGGCATCCGAACACTGAAGCTTTCTTT.